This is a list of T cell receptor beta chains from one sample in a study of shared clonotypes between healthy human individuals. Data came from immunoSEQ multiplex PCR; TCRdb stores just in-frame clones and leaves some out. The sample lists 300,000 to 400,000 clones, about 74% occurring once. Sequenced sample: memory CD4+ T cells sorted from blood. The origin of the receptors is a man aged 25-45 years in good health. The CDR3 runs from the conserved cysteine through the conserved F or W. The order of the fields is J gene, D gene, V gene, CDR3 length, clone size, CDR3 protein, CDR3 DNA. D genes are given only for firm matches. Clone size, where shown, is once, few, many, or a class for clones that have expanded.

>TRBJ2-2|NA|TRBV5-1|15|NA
CASTESAGRTGELFF
TGCGCCAGCACCGAGTCGGCGGGAAGGACCGGGGAGCTGTTTTTT
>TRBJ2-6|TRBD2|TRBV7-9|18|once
CASSLVLAPLTGANVLTF
TGTGCCAGCAGCTTAGTACTAGCGCCTCTCACTGGGGCCAACGTCCTGACTTTC
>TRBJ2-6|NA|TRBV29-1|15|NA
CSVDEAGTGANVLTF
TGCAGCGTTGACGAAGCCGGGACGGGGGCCAACGTCCTGACTTTC
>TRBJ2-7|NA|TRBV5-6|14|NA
CASSTGTASYEQYF
TGTGCCAGCAGTACCGGGACGGCCTCCTACGAGCAGTACTTC
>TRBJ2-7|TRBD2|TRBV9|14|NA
CASSVGAGEDEQYF
TGTGCCAGCAGCGTAGGAGCGGGAGAGGACGAGCAGTACTTC
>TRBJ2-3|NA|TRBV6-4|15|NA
CAMNSEVHWPDTQYF
TGTGCCATGAATTCAGAGGTCCACTGGCCAGATACGCAGTATTTT
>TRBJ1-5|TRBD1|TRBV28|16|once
CASSSHATGSDQPQHF
TGTGCCAGCAGTTCCCACGCGACAGGGTCCGATCAGCCCCAGCATTTT
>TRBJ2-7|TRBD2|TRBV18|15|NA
CASSPTSGSPYEQYF
TGTGCCAGCTCACCGACTAGCGGGAGTCCCTACGAGCAGTACTTC
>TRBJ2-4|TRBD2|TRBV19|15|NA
CASSIASGIENIQYF
TGTGCCAGTAGTATAGCTAGCGGGATTGAAAACATTCAGTACTTC
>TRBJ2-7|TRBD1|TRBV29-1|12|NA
CSVATGPHEQYF
TGCAGCGTTGCGACAGGGCCCCACGAGCAGTACTTC
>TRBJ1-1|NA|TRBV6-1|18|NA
CASSEVSLRFNFDTEAFF
TGTGCCAGCAGTGAAGTGTCCCTAAGGTTTAATTTTGACACTGAAGCTTTCTTT
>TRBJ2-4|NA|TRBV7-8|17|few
CASSLGATGLAKNIQYF
TGTGCCAGCAGCTTAGGGGCGACGGGGCTAGCCAAAAACATTCAGTACTTC
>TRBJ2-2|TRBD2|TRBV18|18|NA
CASSPRGLAGSNTGELFF
TGTGCCAGCTCACCTAGGGGACTAGCGGGTTCGAACACCGGGGAGCTGTTTTTT